This TCR beta chain was recovered during a study of STAT5B mutations in CD4+ large granular lymphocyte leukemia. General study results and limits: 8/27 top patient clones versus 2/35 control clones were TRBV06-family.

The CDR3 runs to 16 residues. The germline V gene encodes CDR1 SGHTA and CDR2 FQGNSA. V trimming: 3 bases; J trimming: 8 bases; junction bases outside the gene matches: 14. The table came from immunoSEQ multiplex PCR; TCRdb's copy has only in-frame clones and leaves some out. Of 30,000 to 40,000 clones in the sample, about 91% were seen once. Regarding this clone: Its antigen is as yet unknown.

The clonotype comes from a human donor in good health. The sequencing input was CD4+ T cells from blood buffy coats. This chain uses TRBV7-2 with TRBJ1-2, with TRBD1 matching 8 bases. The CDR3, as DNA: TGTGCCAGCAGCTTTACCCCGACAGGGGAAGTTGGCGGCTACACCTTC. Translation gives CASSFTPTGEVGGYTF.